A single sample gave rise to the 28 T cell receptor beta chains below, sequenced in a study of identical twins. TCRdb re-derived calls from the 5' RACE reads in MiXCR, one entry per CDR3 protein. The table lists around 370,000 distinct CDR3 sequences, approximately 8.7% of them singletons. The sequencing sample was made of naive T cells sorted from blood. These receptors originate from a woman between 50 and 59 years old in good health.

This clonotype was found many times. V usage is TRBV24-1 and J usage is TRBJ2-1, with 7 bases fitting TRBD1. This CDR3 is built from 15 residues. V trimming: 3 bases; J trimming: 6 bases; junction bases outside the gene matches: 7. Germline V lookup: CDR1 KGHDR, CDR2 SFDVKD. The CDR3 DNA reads TGTGCCACCAGTGATACCGGGACAGCCTCCAATGAGCAGTTCTTC. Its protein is CATSDTGTASNEQFF.

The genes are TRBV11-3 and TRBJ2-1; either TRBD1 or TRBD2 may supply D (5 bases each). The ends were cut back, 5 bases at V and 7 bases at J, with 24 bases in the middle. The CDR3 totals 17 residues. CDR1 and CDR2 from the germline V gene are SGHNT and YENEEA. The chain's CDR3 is CASSPSLEAGIWNEQFF. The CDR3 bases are TGTGCCAGCAGCCCAAGTTTGGAGGCAGGGATTTGGAATGAGCAGTTCTTC.

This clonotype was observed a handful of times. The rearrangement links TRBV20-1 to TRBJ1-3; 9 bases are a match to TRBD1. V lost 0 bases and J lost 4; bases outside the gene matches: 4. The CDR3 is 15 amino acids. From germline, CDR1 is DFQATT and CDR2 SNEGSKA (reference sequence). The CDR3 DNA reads TGCAGTGCTAGAGATTCAGGGACAGGGGGAAACACCATATATTTT. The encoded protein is CSARDSGTGGNTIYF.

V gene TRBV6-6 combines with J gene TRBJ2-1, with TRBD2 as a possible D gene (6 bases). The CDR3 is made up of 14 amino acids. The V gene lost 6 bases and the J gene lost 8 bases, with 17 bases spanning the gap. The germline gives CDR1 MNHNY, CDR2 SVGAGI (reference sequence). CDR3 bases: TGTGCCAGCAGCCAGGGACTCCACAACGATGAGCAGTTCTTC. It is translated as CASSQGLHNDEQFF.

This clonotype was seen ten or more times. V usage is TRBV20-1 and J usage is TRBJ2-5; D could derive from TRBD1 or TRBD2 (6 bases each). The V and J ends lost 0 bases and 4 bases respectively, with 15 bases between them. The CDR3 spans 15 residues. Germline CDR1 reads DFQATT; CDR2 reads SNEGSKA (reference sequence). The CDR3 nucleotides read TGCAGTGCTAGAGATGGGGGCGGGACGGGAGAGACCCAGTACTTC. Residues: CSARDGGGTGETQYF.

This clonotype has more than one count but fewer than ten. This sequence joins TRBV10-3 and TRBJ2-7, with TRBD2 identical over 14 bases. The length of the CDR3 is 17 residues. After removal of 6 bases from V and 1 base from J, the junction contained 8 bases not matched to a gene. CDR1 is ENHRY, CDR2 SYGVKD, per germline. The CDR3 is CAIRETSGRAGSYEQYF. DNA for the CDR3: TGTGCCATCAGAGAGACTAGCGGGAGGGCTGGGTCCTACGAGCAGTACTTC.

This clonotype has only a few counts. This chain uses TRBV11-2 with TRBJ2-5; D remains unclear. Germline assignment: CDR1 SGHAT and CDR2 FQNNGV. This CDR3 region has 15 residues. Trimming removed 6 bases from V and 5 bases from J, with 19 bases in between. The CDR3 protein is CASRNPGSKWETQYF. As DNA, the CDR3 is TGTGCCAGCAGAAATCCTGGGTCAAAATGGGAGACCCAGTACTTC.

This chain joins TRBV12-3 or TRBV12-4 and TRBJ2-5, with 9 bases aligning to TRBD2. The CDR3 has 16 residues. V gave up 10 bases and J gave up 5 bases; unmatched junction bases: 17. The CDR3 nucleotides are TGTGCCAACACCCCGGGACTAGCAGGAGAGGAGGAGACCCAGTACTTC. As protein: CANTPGLAGEEETQYF.

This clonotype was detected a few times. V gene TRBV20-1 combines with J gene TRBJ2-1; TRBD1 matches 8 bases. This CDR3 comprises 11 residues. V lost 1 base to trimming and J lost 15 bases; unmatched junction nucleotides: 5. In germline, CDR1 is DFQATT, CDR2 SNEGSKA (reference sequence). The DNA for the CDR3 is TGCAGTGCTAGAGGACAGGGGCGGGGGTTCTTC. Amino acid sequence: CSARGQGRGFF.

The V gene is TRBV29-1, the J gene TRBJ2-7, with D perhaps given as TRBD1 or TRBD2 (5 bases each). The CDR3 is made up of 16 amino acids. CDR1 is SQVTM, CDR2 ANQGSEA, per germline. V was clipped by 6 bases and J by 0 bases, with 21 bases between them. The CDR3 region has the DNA TGCAGCGTCCTGGACTGGGGCAGCGGAAACTCCTACGAGCAGTACTTC. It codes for CSVLDWGSGNSYEQYF.

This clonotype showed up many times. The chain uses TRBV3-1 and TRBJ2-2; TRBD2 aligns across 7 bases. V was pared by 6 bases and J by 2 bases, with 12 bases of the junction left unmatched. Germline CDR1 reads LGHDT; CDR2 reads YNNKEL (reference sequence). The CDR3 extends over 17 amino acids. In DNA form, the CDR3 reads TGTGCCAGCAGGAGAGCGGGGAGGGCCGTCAACACCGGGGAGCTGTTTTTT. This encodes CASRRAGRAVNTGELFF.

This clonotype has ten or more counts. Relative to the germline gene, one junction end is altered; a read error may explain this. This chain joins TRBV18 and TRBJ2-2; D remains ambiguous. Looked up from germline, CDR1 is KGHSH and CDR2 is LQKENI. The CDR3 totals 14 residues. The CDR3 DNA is TGTGCTAGCTCACTGTTACCGAACACCGGGGAGCTGTTTTTT. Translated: CASSLLPNTGELFF.

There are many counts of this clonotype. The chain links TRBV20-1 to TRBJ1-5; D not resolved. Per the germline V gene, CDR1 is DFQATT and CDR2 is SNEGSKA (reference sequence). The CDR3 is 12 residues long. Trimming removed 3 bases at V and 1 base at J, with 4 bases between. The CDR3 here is CSASVSNQPQHF. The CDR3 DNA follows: TGCAGTGCTAGCGTCAGCAATCAGCCCCAGCATTTT.

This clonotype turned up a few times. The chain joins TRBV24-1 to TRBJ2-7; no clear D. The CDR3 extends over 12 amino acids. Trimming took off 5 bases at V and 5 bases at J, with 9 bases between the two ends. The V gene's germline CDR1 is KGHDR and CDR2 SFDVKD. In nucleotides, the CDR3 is TGTGCCACCAGTGGAATTTTGGACGAGCAGTACGTC. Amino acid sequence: CATSGILDEQYV.

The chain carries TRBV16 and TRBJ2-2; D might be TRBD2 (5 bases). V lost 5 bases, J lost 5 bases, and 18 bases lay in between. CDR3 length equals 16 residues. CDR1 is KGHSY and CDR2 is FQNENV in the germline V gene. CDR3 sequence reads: CASSGRTQGLTGELFF. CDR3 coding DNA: TGTGCCAGCAGCGGAAGGACTCAAGGACTTACCGGGGAGCTGTTTTTT.

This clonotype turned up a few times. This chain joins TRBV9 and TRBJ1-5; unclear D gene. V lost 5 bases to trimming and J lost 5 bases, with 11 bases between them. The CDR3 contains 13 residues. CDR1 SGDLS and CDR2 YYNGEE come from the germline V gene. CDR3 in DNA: TGTGCCAGCAGTTTCGGGGTTGATCAGCCCCAGCATTTT. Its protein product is CASSFGVDQPQHF.

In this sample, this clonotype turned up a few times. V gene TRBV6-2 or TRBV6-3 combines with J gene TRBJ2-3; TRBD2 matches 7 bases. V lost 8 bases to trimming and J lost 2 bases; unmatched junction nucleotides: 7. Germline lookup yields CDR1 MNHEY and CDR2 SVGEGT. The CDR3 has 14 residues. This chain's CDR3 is CASDKRDATDTQYF. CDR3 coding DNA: TGTGCCAGCGATAAGCGGGACGCCACAGATACGCAGTATTTT.

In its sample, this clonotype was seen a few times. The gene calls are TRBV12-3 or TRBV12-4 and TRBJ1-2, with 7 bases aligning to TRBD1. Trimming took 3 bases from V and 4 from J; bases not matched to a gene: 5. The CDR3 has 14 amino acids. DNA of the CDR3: TGTGCCAGCAGTTTTAACAGGGGCGGCTATGGCTACACCTTC. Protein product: CASSFNRGGYGYTF.

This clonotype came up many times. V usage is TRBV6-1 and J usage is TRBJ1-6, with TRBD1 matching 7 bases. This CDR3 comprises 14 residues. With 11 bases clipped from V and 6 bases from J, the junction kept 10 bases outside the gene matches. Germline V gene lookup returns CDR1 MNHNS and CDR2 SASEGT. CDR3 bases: TGTGCCTCCAGCAGCGGACAGGTTAATTCACCCCTCCACTTT. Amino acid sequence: CASSSGQVNSPLHF.

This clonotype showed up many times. The CDR3 protein is CASSLMGATNEKLFF. The CDR3, as DNA: TGTGCCAGCAGCTTGATGGGGGCAACTAATGAAAAACTGTTTTTT. The chain links TRBV7-8 to TRBJ1-4, with D possibly being TRBD1 (5 bases). The CDR3 totals 15 residues. Germline V gene lookup returns CDR1 SGHVS and CDR2 FQNEAQ. Trimming removed 3 bases at V and 0 bases at J, with 8 bases between.

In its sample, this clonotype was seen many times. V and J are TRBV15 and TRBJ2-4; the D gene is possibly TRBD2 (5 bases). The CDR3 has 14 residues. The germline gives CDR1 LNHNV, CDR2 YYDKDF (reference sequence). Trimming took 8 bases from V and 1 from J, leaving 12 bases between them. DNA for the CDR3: TGTGCCACCGCCCGGGAAGACGCCAAAAACATTCAGTACTTC. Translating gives CATAREDAKNIQYF.

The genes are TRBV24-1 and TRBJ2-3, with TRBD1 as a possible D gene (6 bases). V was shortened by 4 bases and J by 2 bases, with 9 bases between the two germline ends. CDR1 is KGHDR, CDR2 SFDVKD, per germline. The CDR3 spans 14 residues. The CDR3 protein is CATSDPGVTDTQYF. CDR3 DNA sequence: TGTGCCACCAGTGACCCAGGGGTCACAGATACGCAGTATTTT.

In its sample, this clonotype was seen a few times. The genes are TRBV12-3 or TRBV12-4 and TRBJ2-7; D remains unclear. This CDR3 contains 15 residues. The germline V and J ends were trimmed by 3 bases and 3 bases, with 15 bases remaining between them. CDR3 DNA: TGTGCCAGCAGTTTGACTCAATCCGGCCTCTACGAGCAGTACTTC. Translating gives CASSLTQSGLYEQYF.

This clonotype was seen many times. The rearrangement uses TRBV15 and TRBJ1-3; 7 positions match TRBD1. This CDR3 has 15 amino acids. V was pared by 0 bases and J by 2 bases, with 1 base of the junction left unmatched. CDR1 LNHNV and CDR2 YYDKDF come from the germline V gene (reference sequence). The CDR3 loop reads CATSRDRGTGNTIYF. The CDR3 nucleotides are TGTGCCACCAGCAGAGACAGGGGGACTGGAAACACCATATATTTT.

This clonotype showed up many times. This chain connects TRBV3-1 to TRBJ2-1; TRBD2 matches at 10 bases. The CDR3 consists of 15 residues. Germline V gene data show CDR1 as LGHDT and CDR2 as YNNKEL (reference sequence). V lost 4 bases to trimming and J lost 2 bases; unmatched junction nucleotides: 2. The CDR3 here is CASSRGLAAYNEQFF. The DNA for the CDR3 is TGTGCCAGCAGCCGTGGACTAGCGGCCTACAATGAGCAGTTCTTC.

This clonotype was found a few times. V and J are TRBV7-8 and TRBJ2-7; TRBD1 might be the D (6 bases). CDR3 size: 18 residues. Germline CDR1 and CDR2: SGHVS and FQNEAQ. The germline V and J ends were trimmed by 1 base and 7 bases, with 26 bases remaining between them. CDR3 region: CASSLVGFWDTGISEQYV. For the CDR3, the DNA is TGTGCCAGCAGCTTAGTAGGGTTTTGGGACACCGGCATCTCGGAGCAGTACGTC.

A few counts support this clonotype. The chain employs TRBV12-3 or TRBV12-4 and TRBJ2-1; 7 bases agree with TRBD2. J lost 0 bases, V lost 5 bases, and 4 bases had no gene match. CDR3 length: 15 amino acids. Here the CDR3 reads CASSASGTSYNEQFF. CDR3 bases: TGTGCCAGCAGTGCCAGCGGGACCTCCTACAATGAGCAGTTCTTC.

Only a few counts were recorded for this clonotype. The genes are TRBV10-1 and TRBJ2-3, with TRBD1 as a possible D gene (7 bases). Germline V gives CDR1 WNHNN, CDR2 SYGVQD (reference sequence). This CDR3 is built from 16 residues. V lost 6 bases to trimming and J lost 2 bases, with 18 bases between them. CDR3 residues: CASRKEGAISTDTQYF. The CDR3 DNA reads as TGCGCCAGCAGAAAGGAGGGGGCGATTTCCACAGATACGCAGTATTTT.